The 29 T cell receptor beta chains in this list originate from one sample, sequenced in a study of T cells expressing NK-cell markers. TCRdb reanalyzed the 5' RACE reads, giving one entry per CDR3 protein sequence and no DNA. This sample's table has 25,000 to 35,000 distinct CDR3 sequences. The specimen was blood T cells: a sorted CD56 or NKG2C T cell subset, CD4+ or CD8+ T cells, or bulk PBMC T cells (not recorded which). All receptors come from a woman between 18 and 75 years old in good health.

The rearrangement links TRBV7-3 to TRBJ2-2; TCRdb outputs TRBD2, but without DNA this stays unchecked. This CDR3 has 17 amino acids. The V gene's germline CDR1 is SGHTA and CDR2 FQGTGA. CDR3: CASSLTSGRAATGELFF. Drawing the rest from reference TRBV7-3 and TRBJ2-2, the complete variable domain is GAGVSQTPSNKVTEKGKYVELRCDPISGHTALYWYRQSLGQGPEFLIYFQGTGAADDSGLPNDRFFAVRPEGSVSTLKIQRTERGDSAVYLCASSLTSGRAATGELFFGEGSRLTVL.

This rearrangement joins TRBV27 to TRBJ2-7. The CDR3 runs 13 residues. Germline V lookup: CDR1 MNHEY, CDR2 SMNVEV (reference sequence). This CDR3 reads CASSHGTSYEQYF.

This chain joins TRBV5-1 and TRBJ2-7. Germline-derived CDR1 and CDR2 are SGHRS and YFSETQ. The CDR3 has 16 residues. The CDR3: CASSLGRQWGFDEQYF.

The rearrangement joins TRBV7-9 to TRBJ1-2; TCRdb's assignment of TRBD1 cannot be checked, as there is no DNA. Germline V gene sequence: CDR1 SEHNR, CDR2 FQNEAQ (reference sequence). The CDR3 spans 16 residues. The CDR3 protein is CASSPPVGRRLYGYTF.

Judged by frequency, this clonotype is medium-sized (0.01 to 0.1%). The chain links TRBV20-1 to TRBJ2-7; the D gene TCRdb calls, TRBD2, cannot be checked with no DNA. Per the germline V gene, CDR1 is DFQATT and CDR2 is SNEGSKA (reference sequence). The CDR3 loop spans 17 amino acids. CDR3: CSARGADLGGSSYEQYF.

This sequence joins TRBV25-1 and TRBJ2-1; TCRdb proposes TRBD2, but this gene call is untestable without DNA. Germline lookup yields CDR1 MGHDK and CDR2 SYGVNS. The CDR3 length is 15 residues. The CDR3 sequence is CASSDGGVYYNEQFF.

The chain recombines TRBV7-2 with TRBJ1-6; lacking DNA, the TRBD1 call made by TCRdb goes unchecked. CDR3 length equals 15 residues. CDR1 SGHTA and CDR2 FQGNSA come from the germline V gene. The CDR3 is CASSLDRAGNSPLHF.

The chain links TRBV5-1 to TRBJ2-1; TCRdb lists TRBD1, though no DNA is available to test this call. In germline, CDR1 is SGHRS, CDR2 YFSETQ. The CDR3 consists of 15 residues. CDR3 sequence reads: CASSFRDRTYNEQFF.

J is TRBJ2-3 and V is TRBV9; TCRdb's D call of TRBD2 is untestable without DNA. This CDR3 region has 16 residues. Germline CDR1 and CDR2: SGDLS and YYNGEE. This CDR3 is CASSGSGGPSTDTQYF.

The J gene is TRBJ2-7, the V gene TRBV4-2; TCRdb calls TRBD1, which cannot be checked without DNA. The germline CDR1 and CDR2 sequences are LGHNA and YNFKEQ. The CDR3 is 16 amino acids. CDR3 sequence: CASSQESAPSSYEQYF.

The V and J genes are TRBV27 and TRBJ2-7. CDR1 is MNHEY and CDR2 is SMNVEV in the germline V gene (reference sequence). The CDR3 has 14 amino acids. This CDR3 reads CASSLTWGRYEQYF.

This chain connects TRBV29-1 to TRBJ1-3; TCRdb lists TRBD1, though no DNA is available to test this call. The V gene's germline CDR1 is SQVTM and CDR2 ANQGSEA. The CDR3 length is 13 residues. The CDR3 sequence is CSVPGTIADTIYF.

This chain uses TRBV5-1 with TRBJ1-5. In germline, CDR1 is SGHRS, CDR2 YFSETQ. The CDR3 consists of 17 residues. CDR3 sequence reads: CASSRLLVSYSNQPQHF. The variable domain in full, completed from reference TRBV5-1 and TRBJ1-5, reads KAGVTQTPRYLIKTRGQQVTLSCSPISGHRSVSWYQQTPGQGLQFLFEYFSETQRNKGNFPGRFSGRQFSNSRSEMNVSTLELGDSALYLCASSRLLVSYSNQPQHFGDGTRLSIL.

This clonotype shows up as medium-sized by frequency. The rearrangement joins TRBV5-1 to TRBJ2-1; TCRdb's D call, TRBD1, is unchecked because there is no DNA. There are 14 residues in the CDR3. The V gene's germline CDR1 is SGHRS and CDR2 YFSETQ. The CDR3 loop is CASSPRQGDNEQFF.

V and J are TRBV29-1 and TRBJ2-1. The CDR3 runs 15 residues. Germline CDR1 reads SQVTM; CDR2 reads ANQGSEA. The CDR3 here is CSVEDPDGIYNEQFF.

The chain carries TRBV27 and TRBJ1-1; no DNA is available, so the TRBD1 call from TCRdb remains unchecked. CDR3 length: 14 amino acids. Germline V gene sequence: CDR1 MNHEY, CDR2 SMNVEV (reference sequence). This CDR3 is CASSFSGAPTEAFF.

The chain employs TRBV5-1 and TRBJ1-1; TCRdb reports TRBD1, a call that lacks DNA to check it against. Germline assignment: CDR1 SGHRS and CDR2 YFSETQ. The CDR3 covers 15 residues. This CDR3 reads CASSLGTASLTEAFF.

The rearrangement links TRBV4-1 to TRBJ2-7; checking the TCRdb D call of TRBD1 is not possible without DNA. The CDR3 contains 17 residues. From germline, CDR1 is MGHRA and CDR2 YSYEKL. CDR3 residues: CASSQLPGQGAPNEQYF.

This chain links TRBV5-1 with TRBJ2-7; TCRdb proposes TRBD1, but this gene call is untestable without DNA. The germline CDR1 and CDR2 sequences are SGHRS and YFSETQ. This CDR3 spans 15 amino acids. The chain's CDR3 is CASSLVNRGHYEQYF.

V and J are TRBV27 and TRBJ2-7; TCRdb's assignment of TRBD1 cannot be checked, as there is no DNA. The germline V gene has CDR1 MNHEY and CDR2 SMNVEV (reference sequence). This CDR3 comprises 14 residues. The CDR3 sequence: CASSFTGLYYEQYF.

The rearrangement joins TRBV20-1 to TRBJ2-1. There are 16 residues in the CDR3. Per the germline V gene, CDR1 is DFQATT and CDR2 is SNEGSKA (reference sequence). CDR3: CSARDLLTPSYNEQFF.

The chain recombines TRBV7-3 with TRBJ2-3; the D call of TRBD1 rests on TCRdb alone, since no DNA is present to check it. The CDR3 covers 14 residues. Germline CDR1 SGHTA, CDR2 FQGTGA. CDR3 residues: CASSGIGGTDTQYF.

Judged by frequency, this clonotype is medium-sized. The V and J genes are TRBV6-5 and TRBJ2-7; TCRdb indicates TRBD1, and absent DNA this call remains unverified. The CDR3 is made up of 15 amino acids. Germline V gives CDR1 MNHEY, CDR2 SVGAGI. The CDR3 sequence: CASRTTGERAYEQYF.

The chain employs TRBV5-1 and TRBJ1-1. The CDR3 covers 12 residues. The germline gives CDR1 SGHRS, CDR2 YFSETQ. CDR3 protein: CASSGMNTEAFF. Based on the CDR3 plus reference TRBV5-1 and TRBJ1-1, the full variable domain is KAGVTQTPRYLIKTRGQQVTLSCSPISGHRSVSWYQQTPGQGLQFLFEYFSETQRNKGNFPGRFSGRQFSNSRSEMNVSTLELGDSALYLCASSGMNTEAFFGQGTRLTVV.

The chain has TRBV2 and TRBJ2-3; without DNA, the TCRdb call of TRBD2 cannot be checked. The germline V gene has CDR1 SNHLY and CDR2 FYNNEI. The CDR3 is 16 residues long. CDR3 sequence reads: CASSEIAGGVTDTQYF.

The chain has TRBV6-2 or TRBV6-3 and TRBJ2-5. This CDR3 region has 12 residues. The germline CDR1 and CDR2 sequences are MNHEY and SVGEGT. The CDR3 region is CASRLPPETQYF.

V usage is TRBV20-1 and J usage is TRBJ1-1; TCRdb outputs TRBD1, but without DNA this stays unchecked. CDR1 and CDR2 (germline): DFQATT, SNEGSKA (reference sequence). This CDR3 comprises 14 residues. CDR3 region: CSARTGRDLTEAFF.

The chain joins TRBV20-1 to TRBJ2-7. The CDR3 runs to 13 residues. Germline-derived CDR1 and CDR2 are DFQATT and SNEGSKA (reference sequence). CDR3: CSARPVRSYEQYF.

The J gene is TRBJ2-1, the V gene TRBV29-1; TCRdb's assignment of TRBD1 cannot be checked, as there is no DNA. The germline gives CDR1 SQVTM, CDR2 ANQGSEA. The CDR3 loop spans 13 amino acids. The CDR3 is CSVEATGRGEQFF.